This T cell receptor (beta chain) was recovered during a study of blood T cell repertoires in COVID-19. Study at large: Both acute and convalescent COVID-19 samples were obtained from the United States, Italy and Spain.

The CDR3 runs to 15 residues. The V and J ends lost 1 base and 3 bases respectively, with 13 bases between them. The germline gives CDR1 SGHRS, CDR2 YFSETQ. Per the study methods: From reference gene primer amplification, estimates of nucleated cell counts were derived. Sequencing used immunoSEQ multiplex PCR; TCRdb keeps in-frame clones, though not all of them. Clone size and V and J calls were adopted from that table, with D and trimming inferred from the DNA. In the table there are approximately 200,000 clones, under 90% of which are singletons. The Seattle patients, enrolled during active infection, were followed longitudinally.

This TCR was recovered from a woman of 80 years or more with COVID-19, enrolled during active disease. The specimen was peripheral blood. The genes are TRBV5-1 and TRBJ1-1; no reliable D call. The CDR3 protein is CASSLQGGRDTEAFF. CDR3 bases: TGCGCCAGCAGCTTGCAAGGAGGACGAGACACTGAAGCTTTCTTT.